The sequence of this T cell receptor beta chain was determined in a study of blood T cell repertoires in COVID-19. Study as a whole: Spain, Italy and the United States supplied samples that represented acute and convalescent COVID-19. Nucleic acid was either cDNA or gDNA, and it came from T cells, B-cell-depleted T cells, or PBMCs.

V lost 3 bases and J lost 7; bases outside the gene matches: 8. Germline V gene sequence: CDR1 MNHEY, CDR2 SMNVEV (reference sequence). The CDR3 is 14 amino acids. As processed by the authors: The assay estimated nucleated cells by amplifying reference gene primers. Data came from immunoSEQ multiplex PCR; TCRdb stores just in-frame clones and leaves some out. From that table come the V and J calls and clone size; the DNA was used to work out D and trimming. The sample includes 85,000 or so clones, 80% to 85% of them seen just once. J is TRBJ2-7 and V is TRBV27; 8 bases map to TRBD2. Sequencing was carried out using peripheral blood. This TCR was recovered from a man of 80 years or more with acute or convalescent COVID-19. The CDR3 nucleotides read TGTGCCAGCAGTTTTCGGGGGGGACAAAAAGAGCAGTACTTC. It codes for CASSFRGGQKEQYF.